This T cell receptor (beta chain) was identified during a study of shared T cell receptors in the human thymus. The table came from immunoSEQ multiplex PCR; TCRdb's copy has only in-frame clones and leaves some out. The repertoire has hundreds of thousands of clones, 80% to 90% of them found once; the top ten carry under 0.01%. The V gene's germline CDR1 is SGHKS and CDR2 YYEKEE (reference sequence). The V end was cut by 4 bases, the J end by 4 bases, with 15 bases between. CDR3 length: 16 residues. This same sample was also taken into another study, of human thymus T cells. That publication notes: Those donating were healthy Finnish infants in corrective surgery for congenital heart defects. Thymic material originated from resections removed in the course of corrective heart surgery. Related research has reported that thymic repertoires overlap highly among unrelated individuals.

This rearrangement joins TRBV5-5 to TRBJ2-6; a weak D match, TRBD2 (5 bases). The specimen was thymocytes. The source of this sequence is a boy under two years old with a congenital heart defect. The CDR3 bases are TGTGCCAGCAGCCAGGAACAGACTACCGGGGCCAACGTCCTGACTTTC. It is translated as CASSQEQTTGANVLTF.